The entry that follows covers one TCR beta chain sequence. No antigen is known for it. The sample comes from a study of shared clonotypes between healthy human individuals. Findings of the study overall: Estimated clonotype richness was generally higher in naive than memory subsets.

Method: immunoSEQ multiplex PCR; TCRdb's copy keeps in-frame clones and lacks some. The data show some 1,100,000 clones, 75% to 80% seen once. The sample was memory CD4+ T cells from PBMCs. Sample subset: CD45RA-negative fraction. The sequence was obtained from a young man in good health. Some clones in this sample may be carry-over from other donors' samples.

CDR3 protein: CASSGGESTETQYF. The CDR3 nucleotides are TGTGCCAGCAGTGGGGGGGAATCTACCGAGACCCAGTACTTC. This rearrangement joins TRBV6-1 to TRBJ2-5; the D gene is possibly TRBD2 (6 bases). Germline V gene lookup returns CDR1 MNHNS and CDR2 SASEGT. V was cut by 4 bases and J by 5 bases, with 14 bases left in between. The CDR3 sequence is 14 residues long.